Below are 4 T cell receptor beta chains sequenced from a single sample in a study of T cells expressing NK-cell markers. TCRdb re-called the 5' RACE reads; one entry per CDR3 protein, DNA not given. Its table lists 250,000 or so distinct CDR3 sequences. The sample taken for sequencing was blood T cells: a sorted CD56 or NKG2C T cell subset, CD4+ or CD8+ T cells, or bulk PBMC T cells (not recorded which). Receptor source: a woman between 18 and 75 years old in good health.

The gene calls are TRBV4-3 and TRBJ1-5; no DNA is available, so the TRBD1 call from TCRdb remains unchecked. Germline assignment: CDR1 LGHNA and CDR2 YSLEER. The CDR3 is made up of 15 amino acids. Here the CDR3 reads CASSQDRGDRQPQHF.

The chain carries TRBV9 and TRBJ2-3; TCRdb picks TRBD2, but there is no DNA to check that call. CDR3 length equals 17 residues. In germline, CDR1 is SGDLS, CDR2 YYNGEE. This chain's CDR3 is CASSVTPSGGRGDTQYF.

The chain joins TRBV7-2 to TRBJ2-2; the D call of TRBD1 rests on TCRdb alone, since no DNA is present to check it. This CDR3 comprises 16 residues. Germline loops: CDR1 SGHTA, CDR2 FQGNSA. The chain's CDR3 is CASSSGGAGFAGELFF.

The chain has TRBV20-1 and TRBJ2-5; TCRdb gives TRBD1 as the D gene, but with no DNA this cannot be confirmed. Germline V lookup: CDR1 DFQATT, CDR2 SNEGSKA (reference sequence). The CDR3 has 13 residues. This chain's CDR3 is CSATMGAGETQYF.